This T cell receptor (beta chain) was recovered during a study of Ad26.COV2.S vaccination and SARS-CoV-2 variants. Study information: Ad26.COV2.S, an intramuscular injection, was given once or twice 56 days apart.

The repertoire was sequenced with immunoSEQ multiplex PCR; TCRdb's copy has only in-frame clones and lacks some. The repertoire holds fewer than 500,000 clones, with 90% as singletons. The treatment: around 19 received Ad26.COV2.S at low or high dose, single or two shots; about 5 received placebo; per-sample allocation not given. The investigators took samples on day 63 after the first vaccine or placebo injection. Trimming removed 0 bases at V and 0 bases at J, with 7 bases between. The CDR3 is made up of 16 amino acids. Germline-derived CDR1 and CDR2 are SGHRS and YFSETQ. This receptor was obtained from a person aged 18-65 years who received the Ad26.COV2.S COVID-19 vaccine or a placebo. The specimen comprised peripheral blood, sampled in a trial of Ad26.COV2.S vaccine versus placebo. This chain uses TRBV5-1 with TRBJ2-6; possible D gene TRBD1, 5 bases. CDR3 DNA sequence: TGCGCCAGCAGCTTGGTCAGGGACTCTGGGGCCAACGTCCTGACTTTC. It yields the protein CASSLVRDSGANVLTF.